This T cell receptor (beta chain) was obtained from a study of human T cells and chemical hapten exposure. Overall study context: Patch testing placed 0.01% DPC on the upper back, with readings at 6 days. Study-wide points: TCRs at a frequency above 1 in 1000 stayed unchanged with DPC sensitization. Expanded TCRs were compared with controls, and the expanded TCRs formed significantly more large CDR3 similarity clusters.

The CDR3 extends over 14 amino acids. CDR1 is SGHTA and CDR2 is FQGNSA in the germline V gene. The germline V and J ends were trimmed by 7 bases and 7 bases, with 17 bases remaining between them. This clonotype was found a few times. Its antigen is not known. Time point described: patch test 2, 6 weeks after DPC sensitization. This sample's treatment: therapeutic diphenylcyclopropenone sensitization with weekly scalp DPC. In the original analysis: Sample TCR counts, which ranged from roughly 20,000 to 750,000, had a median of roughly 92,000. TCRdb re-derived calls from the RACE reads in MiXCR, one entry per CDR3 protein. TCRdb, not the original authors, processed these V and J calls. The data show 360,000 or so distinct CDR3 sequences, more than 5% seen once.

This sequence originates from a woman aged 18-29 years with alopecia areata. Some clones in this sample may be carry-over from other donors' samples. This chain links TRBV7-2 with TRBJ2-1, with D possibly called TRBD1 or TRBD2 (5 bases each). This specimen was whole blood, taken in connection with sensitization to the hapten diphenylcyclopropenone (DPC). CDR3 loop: CASTVGTVNNEQFF. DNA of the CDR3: TGTGCCAGCACCGTCGGGACCGTGAATAATGAGCAGTTCTTC.